This TCR beta chain was profiled in a study of radiation and T cells in renal cell carcinoma. Libraries were prepared by immunoSEQ multiplex PCR; TCRdb keeps only in-frame clonotypes and omits some of them. The sample holds about 15,000 clones, more than 55% seen once. Trimming shortened V by 1 base and J by 0 bases, and 7 bases separated the two germline ends. The CDR3 is 15 amino acids. Germline lookup yields CDR1 PRHDT and CDR2 FYEKMQ (reference sequence). Noted treatment: treatment-naive control, cytoreductive nephrectomy. The chain is built from TRBV13 and TRBJ2-1; D possibly corresponds to TRBD2 (5 bases). This receptor was taken from a man aged 55-75 years with renal cell carcinoma. This specimen was tumor tissue, taken from a patient whose treatment was nephrectomy without radiotherapy. The CDR3 loop is CASSLAGSSYNEQFF. CDR3 in DNA: TGTGCCAGCAGCTTAGCGGGGAGCTCCTACAATGAGCAGTTCTTC.